The text below deals with one T cell receptor (beta chain). Its antigen remains unidentified. TCRdb ran MiXCR on the 5' RACE reads and lists one entry per CDR3 protein. This table has 150,000 or so distinct CDR3 sequences, under 7.5% appearing once. These data belong to a study of T cells after yellow fever vaccination. Broader study findings: CD4 and CD8 compartments shared a small share of clonotypes. By day 5 rather than day 15, the secondary response had peaked, though it was weaker. Reappearing after the booster were most of the clones from primary vaccination (around 96% CD4, approximately 86% CD8).

The CDR3 is 14 residues long. V was clipped by 6 bases and J by 5 bases; unmatched bases: 9. In germline, CDR1 is MNHNS, CDR2 SASEGT. The starting material was CD4+ T cells sorted from PBMCs, obtained more than 4 days after the first yellow fever vaccination. The chain is built from TRBV6-1 and TRBJ1-1; 7 nucleotides agree with TRBD1. This TCR was recovered from a man aged 18-30 years who received the YFV17D yellow fever vaccine. CDR3: CASRQGGSRTEAFF. CDR3 sequence (DNA): TGTGCCAGCAGGCAGGGGGGGTCGAGGACTGAAGCTTTCTTT.